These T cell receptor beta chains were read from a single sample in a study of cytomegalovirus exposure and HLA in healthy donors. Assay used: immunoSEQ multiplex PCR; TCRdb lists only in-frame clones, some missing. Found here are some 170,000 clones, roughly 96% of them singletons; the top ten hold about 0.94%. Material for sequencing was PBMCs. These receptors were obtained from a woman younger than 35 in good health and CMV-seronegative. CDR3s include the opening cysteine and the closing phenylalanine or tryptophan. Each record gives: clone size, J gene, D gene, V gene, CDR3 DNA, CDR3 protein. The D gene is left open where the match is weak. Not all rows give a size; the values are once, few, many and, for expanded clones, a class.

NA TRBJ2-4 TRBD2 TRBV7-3 TGTGCCAGCAGCTTCAGCGGGGGGGTGGGAAACATTCAGTACTTC CASSFSGGVGNIQYF
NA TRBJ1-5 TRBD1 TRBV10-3 TGTGCCATCAGGGGACAGGGATTGGATCAGCCCCAGCATTTT CAIRGQGLDQPQHF
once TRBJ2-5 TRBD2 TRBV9 TGTGCCAGCAGCATCGGGACTAGCCAAAAGACAGAGACCCAGTACTTC CASSIGTSQKTETQYF
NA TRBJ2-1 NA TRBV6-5 TGTGCCAGCAGGGTCACAGAGTACAATGAGCAGTTCTTC CASRVTEYNEQFF
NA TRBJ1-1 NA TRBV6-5 TGTGCCAGCAGTTACGGGCCAGAGTCGAACACTGAAGCTTTCTTT CASSYGPESNTEAFF
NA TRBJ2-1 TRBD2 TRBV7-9 TGTGCCAGCAGCTTAGCCCAAAAGAATCTAGCGGCGCTCAACAATGAGCAGTTCTTC CASSLAQKNLAALNNEQFF
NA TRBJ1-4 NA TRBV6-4 TGTGCCAGCAGTGGTCTGGCTAGCGGTGGGTTTAATGAAAAACTGTTTTTT CASSGLASGGFNEKLFF
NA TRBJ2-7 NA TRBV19 TGTGCCAGTAGGTTATCCGGGAGCTCCTACGAGCAGTACTTC CASRLSGSSYEQYF
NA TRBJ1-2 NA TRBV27 TGTGCCAGCGGAGGGAGGTGGGGGATAGGTGGTGGCTACACCTTC CASGGRWGIGGGYTF
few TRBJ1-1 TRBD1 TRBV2 TGTGCCAGCAGGAAGACAGGGAATACTGAAGCTTTCTTT CASRKTGNTEAFF
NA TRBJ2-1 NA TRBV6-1 TGTGCCAGCAGTGAAGAGGCCAGGCGCTACCCGAGGGATGAGCAGTTCTTC CASSEEARRYPRDEQFF
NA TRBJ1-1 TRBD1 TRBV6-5 TGTGCCAGCAGTTACGGTTTCAGACAGGGCCCCCACTTT CASSYGFRQGPHF
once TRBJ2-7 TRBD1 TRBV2 TGTGCCAGCAGTGAAGGACAGGGGCATGGCTACGAGCAGTACTTC CASSEGQGHGYEQYF
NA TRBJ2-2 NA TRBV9 TGTGCCAGCAGCGTAGAGCGATTCACCGGGGAGCTGTTTTTT CASSVERFTGELFF
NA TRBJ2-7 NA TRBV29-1 TGCAGCGTTGAAGACAGGGCGAGCTCCTACGAGCAGTACTTC CSVEDRASSYEQYF
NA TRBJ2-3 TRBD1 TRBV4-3 TGCGCCAGCAGCCAAGATCCTCGGGACAGTTCAGATACGCAGTATTTT CASSQDPRDSSDTQYF
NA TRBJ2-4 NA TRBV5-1 TGCGCCAGCAGCCCTATTGGGGGCGAGGGGAACATTCAGTACTTC CASSPIGGEGNIQYF
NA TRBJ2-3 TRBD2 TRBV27 TGTGCCAGCAGTTTGCGGACTCCCGTACTTGGGGGGGAGTTAGCAGATACGCAGTATTTT CASSLRTPVLGGELADTQYF
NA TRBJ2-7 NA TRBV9 TGTGCCAGCAGCCCCCCAGCTCGGACTGGGGACGAGCAGTACTTC CASSPPARTGDEQYF
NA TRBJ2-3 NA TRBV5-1 TGCGCCAGCAGCGCCCCCGGGGGTTGGGGAGATACGCAGTATTTT CASSAPGGWGDTQYF
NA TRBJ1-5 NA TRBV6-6 TGTGCCAGCAGCCCGTTTCCAGCGGAGAGTCAGCCCCAGCATTTT CASSPFPAESQPQHF
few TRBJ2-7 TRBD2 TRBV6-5 TGTGCCAGCAGACCAAATAGCGGGGGGGCCTACGAGCAGTACTTC CASRPNSGGAYEQYF
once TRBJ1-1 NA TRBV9 TGTGCCAGCAGCGTAGAGGGAACCGGGAGGAAGAACACTGAAGCTTTCTTT CASSVEGTGRKNTEAFF
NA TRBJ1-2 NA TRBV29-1 TGCAGCGTTGACCGGGATCAAATTAACTATGGCTACACCTTC CSVDRDQINYGYTF
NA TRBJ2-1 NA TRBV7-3 TGTGCCAGCAGCTTGTCCGGGTCAGAGAGGAATGAGCAGTTCTTC CASSLSGSERNEQFF
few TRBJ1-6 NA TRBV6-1 TGTGCCAGCTCTGAATTCGGGGTTGGTTCACCCCTCCACTTT CASSEFGVGSPLHF
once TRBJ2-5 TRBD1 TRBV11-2 TGTGCCAGCAGCTCCACACGACAGGGCCAAGAGACCCAGTACTTC CASSSTRQGQETQYF
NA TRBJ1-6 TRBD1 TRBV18 TGTGCCAGCTCACAGGACAGGGGGAATTCACCCCTCCACTTT CASSQDRGNSPLHF
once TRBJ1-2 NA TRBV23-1 TGCGCCAGCAGTCAATATCACAGGGAAGCCTATGGCTACACCTTC CASSQYHREAYGYTF
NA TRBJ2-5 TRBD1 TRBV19 TGTGCCAGTAGCCGGGACAGGGGTCTCCAAGAGACCCAGTACTTC CASSRDRGLQETQYF
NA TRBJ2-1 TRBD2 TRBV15 TGTGCCACCAGCCTACTAGCGGGGGTCTACAATGAGCAGTTCTTC CATSLLAGVYNEQFF
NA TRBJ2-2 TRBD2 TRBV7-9 TGTGCCAGCAGACTAGCGGGGGGGAACACCGGGGAGCTGTTTTTT CASRLAGGNTGELFF
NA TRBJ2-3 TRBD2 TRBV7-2 TGTGCCAGCACCCGCGGGGGGGCAGATACGCAGTATTTT CASTRGGADTQYF
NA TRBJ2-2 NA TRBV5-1 TGCGCCAGCAGCTTGGCTCCTGGGGCCGAAAACGCCGGGGAGCTGTTTTTT CASSLAPGAENAGELFF